These 7 T cell receptor beta chains came from one sample sequenced in a study of T cells in Graves' hyperthyroidism and ophthalmopathy. Amplified regions were TCR beta CDR3 sequences from RNA transcripts. The HTBI primer set drove a first-round RT-PCR of the TCR CDR3. TCRdb reanalysed the multiplex PCR reads using MiXCR and keeps one entry per CDR3 protein. This sample has about 350,000 distinct CDR3 sequences, with approximately 15% found just once. The sequenced sample was blood. The receptors originated from a woman aged 25-40 years with Graves' hyperthyroidism.

For this clonotype: At one end, the junction sequence differs from germline, possibly due to a read error. The CDR3 region has the DNA TGCGCCAGCAGCCTGGGGACAGGCGGTAACACCGAGGAGCTGTTTTTT. Encoded protein: CASSLGTGGNTEELFF. This rearrangement joins TRBV4-3 to TRBJ2-2; 8 bases are shared with TRBD1. Per the germline V gene, CDR1 is LGHNA and CDR2 is YSLEER. CDR3 length: 16 amino acids.

In its sample, this clonotype was seen many times. The chain carries TRBV11-2 and TRBJ1-1; D is undetermined. The CDR3 covers 14 residues. V lost 5 bases and J lost 6, with 16 bases in between. Per germline, CDR1 SGHAT and CDR2 FQNNGV. Written as DNA, the CDR3 is TGTGCCAGCAGCCCGGCCAGCTCTCGGCCTGAAGCTTTCTTT. Its protein is CASSPASSRPEAFF.

The genes are TRBV6-1 and TRBJ1-6, with 7 bases lining up with TRBD1. CDR3 size: 15 residues. V lost 9 bases to trimming and J lost 8 bases; unmatched junction nucleotides: 13. Germline lookup yields CDR1 MNHNS and CDR2 SASEGT. CDR3 amino acids: CASGNRGIFYSPLHF. The CDR3 DNA reads TGTGCCAGTGGGAACAGGGGAATTTTTTATTCACCCCTCCACTTT.

This clonotype was seen many times. The chain combines TRBV7-9 with TRBJ2-5; weak D call: TRBD1 (6 bases). With 6 bases removed from V and 2 bases from J, the gap between germline ends came to 10 bases. The CDR3 loop spans 13 amino acids. Germline V gives CDR1 SEHNR, CDR2 FQNEAQ (reference sequence). The CDR3 spells CASRRGGQETQYF. CDR3 nucleotides: TGTGCCAGCAGGAGAGGGGGACAAGAGACCCAGTACTTC.

V and J are TRBV25-1 and TRBJ1-1; no definite D call. This CDR3 contains 13 residues. The V gene's germline CDR1 is MGHDK and CDR2 SYGVNS. Trimming shortened V by 11 bases and J by 1 base, and 14 bases separated the two germline ends. The CDR3 loop is CAGTLGENTEAFF. CDR3 sequence (DNA): TGTGCCGGCACCCTCGGCGAGAACACTGAAGCTTTCTTT. Using reference TRBV25-1 and TRBJ1-1 for the parts outside the CDR3, the full variable domain is EADIYQTPRYLVIGTGKKITLECSQTMGHDKMYWYQQDPGMELHLIHYSYGVNSTEKGDLSSESTVSRIRTEHFPLTLESARPSHTSQYLCAGTLGENTEAFFGQGTRLTVV.

To note about this clonotype: A much larger clone lies a single base off, so this may be a read error. Since no conserved phenylalanine or tryptophan closes the CDR3, a read error is the likely cause. The chain links TRBV7-2 to TRBJ1-1; D call uncertain. From germline, CDR1 is SGHTA and CDR2 FQGNSA. The CDR3 extends over 13 amino acids. V was shortened by 3 bases and J by 1 base, with 6 bases between the two germline ends. The CDR3 DNA is TGTGCCAGCAGCTTTCCATCGAACACTGAAGCTTTCTGT. Translation gives CASSFPSNTEAFC.

The chain carries TRBV29-1 and TRBJ1-3; 9 nucleotides agree with TRBD1. Germline values: CDR1 SQVTM, CDR2 ANQGSEA. V lost 4 bases, J lost 7 bases, and 5 bases stayed unmatched. This CDR3 region has 13 residues. The CDR3 loop reads CSVGGTGRNTIYF. CDR3 bases: TGCAGCGTTGGGGGGACAGGGAGGAACACCATATATTTT.